This T cell receptor beta chain comes out of a study of blood T cell repertoires in COVID-19. Study overall: There were acute and convalescent COVID-19 samples, and they came from the United States, Italy and Spain. PBMCs, B-cell-depleted T cells, or T cells were the source of the cDNA or gDNA that made up the material.

Germline V gene lookup returns CDR1 SGHNT and CDR2 YYREEE (reference sequence). The germline V and J ends were trimmed by 4 bases and 1 base, with 8 bases remaining between them. This CDR3 comprises 13 residues. Methods used by the authors: Nucleated cell counts were estimated from reference gene primer amplification. Some clones are missing from TCRdb's copy, which holds only in-frame ones; the method was immunoSEQ multiplex PCR. V, J and clone size reflect that table, while D and trimming were determined from the DNA. The sample comprises under 200,000 clones, about 86% of which are singletons, and roughly 2.6% rests with the top ten.

The sequence derives from a human donor with acute or convalescent COVID-19. The donor label of this sample is uncertain. Source material: peripheral blood. The chain couples TRBV5-4 to TRBJ1-1; no firm D call. In nucleotides, the CDR3 is TGTGCCAGCAGCACGGCGGAGAACACTGAAGCTTTCTTT. The encoded protein is CASSTAENTEAFF. Based on the CDR3 plus reference TRBV5-4 and TRBJ1-1, the full variable domain is ETGVTQSPTHLIKTRGQQVTLRCSSQSGHNTVSWYQQALGQGPQFIFQYYREEENGRGNFPPRFSGLQFPNYSSELNVNALELDDSALYLCASSTAENTEAFFGQGTRLTVV.